Sequencing of this T cell receptor beta chain was carried out in a study of cytomegalovirus exposure and HLA in healthy donors. The PCR was carried out with 60 Vbeta primers and 13 Jbeta primers. The assay was immunoSEQ multiplex PCR, and TCRdb's table has in-frame clones only and misses some. The sample has 150,000 or so clones, around 80% seen once. Findings of the study overall: Accurate HLA-A and HLA-B prediction from TCR beta sequences was reported for most subjects. The likely origin of a cluster of highly shared sequence variants was a sequencing artifact. Trimming of TCR beta V- and J-genes showed a link, identified in a later analysis, to a missense DCLRE1C variant. In an earlier analysis, most TCR beta V segments were productive about 87% or about 30% of the time.

In the case of this clone: The antigen remains undetermined.

Material: PBMCs. This sequence was found in a man younger than 45 in good health and CMV-seropositive.

CDR3 region: CASSRGQVNTEAFF. The CDR3 region has the DNA TGTGCCAGCAGCCGGGGACAGGTCAACACTGAAGCTTTCTTT. V gene TRBV27 combines with J gene TRBJ1-1; 8 bases map to TRBD1. The germline CDR1 and CDR2 sequences are MNHEY and SMNVEV (reference sequence). V was clipped by 6 bases and J by 2 bases; unmatched bases: 5. There are 14 residues in the CDR3.